This T cell receptor (beta chain) was sequenced for a study of CD8 T cells in Susac syndrome. Random hexamers served to reverse transcribe roughly 0.45 to 1 ug RNA. TCRdb re-derived calls from the immunoSEQ multiplex PCR reads in MiXCR, one entry per CDR3 protein. The table shows more than 95,000 distinct CDR3 sequences, with about 92% occurring only once. V lost 6 bases and J 1 base, leaving 8 bases between the germline ends. Germline V CDR1 and CDR2: MNHEY, SVGAGI. The CDR3 is made up of 13 amino acids. Material: CD4+ T cells from PBMCs. The chain joins TRBV6-5 to TRBJ2-3; TRBD2 is a possible D gene (5 bases). This receptor was taken from a human donor with multiple sclerosis. The chain's CDR3 is CASSRGGTDTQYF. The CDR3 bases are TGTGCCAGCAGCCGGGGAGGCACAGATACGCAGTATTTT.